This T cell receptor beta chain was identified during a study of cytomegalovirus exposure and HLA in healthy donors. Study-level background: Unique TCR beta sequences numbering around 110 million came from around 180 million T cells in an earlier analysis. Study outcomes and limitations: In vitro assays verified that a few CMV-associated chains recognized CMV antigens specifically.

V gave up 2 bases and J gave up 4 bases; unmatched junction bases: 5. CDR1 is LGHNA and CDR2 is YNFKEQ in the germline V gene. The CDR3 runs 15 residues. Vbeta (60) and Jbeta (13) primers were used in the PCR. Libraries were prepared by immunoSEQ multiplex PCR; TCRdb keeps only in-frame clonotypes and omits some of them. The table shows roughly 170,000 clones, with about 75% occurring only once. This clone was detected only once. Antigen: not known. Sequencing used PBMCs. The TCR sequence derives from a female donor in good health and CMV-seronegative. V and J are TRBV4-2 and TRBJ2-7; 10 nucleotides match TRBD2. The CDR3 reads CASSQIAGGGYEQYF. The CDR3 region has the DNA TGTGCCAGCAGCCAAATAGCGGGAGGAGGGTACGAGCAGTACTTC.